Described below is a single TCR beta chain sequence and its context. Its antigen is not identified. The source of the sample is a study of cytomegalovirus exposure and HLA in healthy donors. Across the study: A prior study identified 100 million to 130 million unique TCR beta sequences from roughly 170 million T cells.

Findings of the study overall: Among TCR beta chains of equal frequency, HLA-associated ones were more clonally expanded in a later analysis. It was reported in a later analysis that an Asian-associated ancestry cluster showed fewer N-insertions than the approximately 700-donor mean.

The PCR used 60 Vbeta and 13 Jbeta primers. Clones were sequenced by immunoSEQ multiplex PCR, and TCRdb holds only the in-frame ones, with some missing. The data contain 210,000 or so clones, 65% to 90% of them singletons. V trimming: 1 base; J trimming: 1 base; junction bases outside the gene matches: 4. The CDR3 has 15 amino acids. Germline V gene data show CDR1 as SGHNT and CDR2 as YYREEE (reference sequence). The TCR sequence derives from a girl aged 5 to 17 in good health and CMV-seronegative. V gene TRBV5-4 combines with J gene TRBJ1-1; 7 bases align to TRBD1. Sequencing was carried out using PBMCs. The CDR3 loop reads CASSLYQGGNTEAFF. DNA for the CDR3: TGTGCCAGCAGCTTGTACCAGGGGGGGAACACTGAAGCTTTCTTT.